These 14 T cell receptor beta chains were all obtained from the same sample, sequenced in a study of vaccination effects on CD4 cells after COVID-19. Profiling relied on immunoSEQ multiplex PCR, and the TCRdb table lists in-frame clones only, not all of them. The sample lists roughly 29,000 clones; roughly two thirds were seen once. The antigens these receptors bind are not known. The culture ran for about eleven days before CD4+ T cells were isolated. Sequenced here: CD4+ T cells from PBMCs cultured without peptide, sampled before COVID-19 vaccination. The receptor source for this set is a human donor who received a COVID-19 vaccine.

The genes are TRBV4-1 and TRBJ1-2; the D gene is possibly TRBD1 (5 bases). Per the germline V gene, CDR1 is MGHRA and CDR2 is YSYEKL. V lost 1 base and J lost 2, with 23 bases in between. This CDR3 contains 19 residues. CDR3 amino acids: CASSQGSKEWGLGNYGYTF. CDR3 sequence (DNA): TGCGCCAGCAGCCAAGGGTCGAAGGAGTGGGGGTTGGGAAACTATGGCTACACCTTC.

This rearrangement joins TRBV29-1 to TRBJ2-7; TRBD1 agrees at 9 bases. Germline CDR1 reads SQVTM; CDR2 reads ANQGSEA. CDR3 length: 13 residues. V dropped 5 bases and J dropped 3; count of bases not matched to a gene: 5. This CDR3 is CSVKQGANYEQYF. In DNA form, the CDR3 reads TGCAGCGTTAAACAGGGGGCTAACTACGAGCAGTACTTC.

The chain uses TRBV5-1 and TRBJ1-4; D gene unclear. Germline V gene data show CDR1 as SGHRS and CDR2 as YFSETQ. This CDR3 region has 11 residues. The V end was cut by 5 bases, the J end by 5 bases, with 4 bases between. The CDR3 region has the DNA TGCGCCAGCAGGGAGAATGAAAAACTGTTTTTT. Residues: CASRENEKLFF.

The chain joins TRBV5-1 to TRBJ2-5; D is perhaps TRBD2 (6 bases). The CDR3 is made up of 14 amino acids. CDR1 SGHRS and CDR2 YFSETQ come from the germline V gene. Trimming left V 3 bases short and J 2 bases short, with 11 bases between. The CDR3 bases are TGCGCCAGCAGCTCCGCGGAGGGGCAAGAGACCCAGTACTTC. Protein sequence: CASSSAEGQETQYF. The full variable domain, completed using reference TRBV5-1 and TRBJ2-5, is KAGVTQTPRYLIKTRGQQVTLSCSPISGHRSVSWYQQTPGQGLQFLFEYFSETQRNKGNFPGRFSGRQFSNSRSEMNVSTLELGDSALYLCASSSAEGQETQYFGPGTRLLVL.

This CDR3 is CASSGVETYEQYF. The CDR3, as DNA: TGCGCCAGCAGTGGGGTTGAAACCTACGAGCAGTACTTC. V and J are TRBV10-2 and TRBJ2-7; D unclear. The germline V gene has CDR1 WSHSY and CDR2 SAAADI. Trimming removed 4 bases from V and 2 bases from J, with 9 bases in between. This CDR3 has 13 amino acids.

The chain has TRBV18 and TRBJ1-2, with 8 bases lining up with TRBD1. V was clipped by 3 bases and J by 4 bases; unmatched bases: 7. Germline V CDR1 and CDR2: KGHSH, LQKENI. The CDR3 consists of 15 residues. The CDR3, as DNA: TGTGCCAGCTCACCCTCCGGGACAGGTGTCTATGGCTACACCTTC. It translates to CASSPSGTGVYGYTF.

The gene calls are TRBV10-3 and TRBJ2-7; 7 bases are a match to TRBD2. Trimming removed 8 bases from V and 2 bases from J; junction bases left unmatched: 6. Per germline, CDR1 ENHRY and CDR2 SYGVKD. There are 13 residues in the CDR3. This CDR3 reads CAISAGTTYEQYF. For the CDR3, the DNA is TGTGCCATCTCAGCGGGAACGACCTACGAGCAGTACTTC.

The chain uses TRBV6-5 and TRBJ2-3; possibly TRBD2 for D (7 bases). Germline loops: CDR1 MNHEY, CDR2 SVGAGI. The CDR3 totals 16 residues. The V end was cut by 0 bases, the J end by 3 bases, with 13 bases between. The CDR3 is CASSYSGGQPTDTQYF. The CDR3 nucleotides are TGTGCCAGCAGTTACTCGGGGGGGCAGCCTACAGATACGCAGTATTTT.

The V and J genes are TRBV6-1 and TRBJ1-5; D is unclear. This CDR3 spans 14 amino acids. Germline V lookup: CDR1 MNHNS, CDR2 SASEGT. Trimming shortened V by 3 bases and J by 4 bases, and 10 bases separated the two germline ends. The CDR3 DNA sequence: TGTGCCAGCAGTGAGTCAGTTGGGAATCAGCCCCAGCATTTT. This translates into CASSESVGNQPQHF.

V is TRBV10-3 and J is TRBJ2-7; possibly TRBD1 for D (6 bases). This CDR3 has 14 residues. Germline-derived CDR1 and CDR2 are ENHRY and SYGVKD. V gave up 6 bases and J gave up 1 base, with 13 bases separating them. This CDR3 reads CAIRENRVSYEQYF. The CDR3, as DNA: TGTGCCATCAGGGAGAACAGGGTTTCCTACGAGCAGTACTTC.

The chain links TRBV3-1 (or the pseudogene TRBV3-2) to TRBJ2-3, with TRBD1 as a possible D gene (6 bases). CDR3 length: 17 residues. The V and J ends lost 0 bases and 3 bases respectively, with 16 bases between them. Germline CDR1 is LGHDT and CDR2 is YNNKEL (reference sequence). The DNA for the CDR3 is TGTGCCAGCAGCCAAGACACTGTCATGAGGGGGACAGATACGCAGTATTTT. As protein: CASSQDTVMRGTDTQYF.

The V call is TRBV5-1, the J call TRBJ2-3, with a possible D match to TRBD1 (6 bases). Trimming stripped 5 bases from V and 2 bases from J, with 12 bases between. Germline CDR1 reads SGHRS; CDR2 reads YFSETQ. The CDR3 loop spans 14 amino acids. CDR3 DNA: TGCGCCAGCAGTTCAGGGGATCCCACAGATACGCAGTATTTT. Encoded protein: CASSSGDPTDTQYF.

Only a few counts were recorded for this clone. The chain employs TRBV6-2 or TRBV6-3 and TRBJ2-7, with 13 bases matching TRBD2. The CDR3 spans 17 residues. Germline lookup yields CDR1 MNHEY and CDR2 SVGEGT. Germline trimming cut 0 bases from V and 0 bases from J; bases unmatched to any gene: 2. The chain's CDR3 is CASSYSTSGRSSYEQYF. CDR3 DNA sequence: TGTGCCAGCAGTTACTCGACTAGCGGGAGGAGCTCCTACGAGCAGTACTTC.

Here the CDR3 reads CASSPPARAPLEQYF. The CDR3 DNA reads as TGTGCCAGCTCACCACCGGCCAGGGCCCCCCTCGAGCAGTACTTC. The rearrangement joins TRBV18 to TRBJ2-7; D may be TRBD1 (5 bases). Trimming cost V 0 bases and J 6 bases, with 15 bases left between them. This CDR3 region has 15 residues. Germline CDR1 is KGHSH and CDR2 is LQKENI.